Below, 27 T cell receptor beta chains from the same sample are listed, as sequenced in a study of sequential checkpoint blockade in melanoma. Documented treatment: randomized to nivolumab then ipilimumab (arm A) or the reverse (arm B). Profiled with immunoSEQ multiplex PCR; TCRdb holds only in-frame clones, not every one. The profile shows 5,000 to 8,000 clones, roughly 21% of them singletons. Sequenced here: tumor tissue (inferred from file names), sampled from a patient given nivolumab and ipilimumab in sequence. The receptors were sampled from a human donor with melanoma.

V is TRBV15 and J is TRBJ2-7, with D perhaps being TRBD1 or TRBD2 (6 bases each). Trimming removed 5 bases at V and 2 bases at J, with 13 bases between. The CDR3 is 14 amino acids. Looked up from germline, CDR1 is LNHNV and CDR2 is YYDKDF (reference sequence). The DNA of the CDR3 is TGTGCCACCAGCGGCCGGGGGCCCACCTACGAGCAGTACTTC. This codes for CATSGRGPTYEQYF.

This clone was seen at least ten times. The V gene is TRBV11-3, the J gene TRBJ2-2; 12 nucleotides align to TRBD2. Looked up from germline, CDR1 is SGHNT and CDR2 is YENEEA. V was pared by 7 bases and J by 4 bases, with 10 bases of the junction left unmatched. CDR3 length equals 17 residues. For the CDR3, the DNA is TGTGCCAGCACACTAGCCCTAGCGGGGGGGCCCACCGGGGAGCTGTTTTTT. This encodes CASTLALAGGPTGELFF.

The chain joins TRBV11-3 to TRBJ2-3; 7 nucleotides align to TRBD1. Germline V gives CDR1 SGHNT, CDR2 YENEEA. The CDR3 runs to 15 residues. Germline trimming cut 3 bases from V and 2 bases from J; bases unmatched to any gene: 5. The CDR3 nucleotides read TGTGCCAGCAGCTTTTGGGACAGCCCCACAGATACGCAGTATTTT. This translates into CASSFWDSPTDTQYF.

V and J are TRBV7-5 and TRBJ1-6; the table calls TRBD1, which could not be checked here. TRBV7-5 is designated a pseudogene. This CDR3 is 17 amino acids long. The DNA for the CDR3 is TGTGCCAGCAGCTTAACAGCCGGGACAGGGCGGAATTCACCCCTCCACTTT. Residues: CASSLTAGTGRNSPLHF.

This clone was found a few times. The V call is TRBV6-8, the J call TRBJ1-2; a possible D gene is TRBD1 (5 bases). Trimming removed 6 bases from V and 4 bases from J, with 12 bases in between. CDR3 length equals 13 residues. The germline V gene has CDR1 MNHGY and CDR2 SAAAGT. In DNA form, the CDR3 reads TGTGCCAGCAGCTCCGACAGTTCCTATGGCTACACCTTC. It translates to CASSSDSSYGYTF.

This clone is medium-sized by share. The gene calls are TRBV11-3 and TRBJ1-5; D is possibly TRBD1 (6 bases). V lost 5 bases, J lost 0 bases, and 17 bases lay in between. There are 17 residues in the CDR3. Germline V gene lookup returns CDR1 SGHNT and CDR2 YENEEA. The CDR3 spells CASSGSTGSYSNQPQHF. The DNA of the CDR3 is TGTGCCAGCAGCGGATCAACAGGGAGCTATAGCAATCAGCCCCAGCATTTT.

This clone was seen a few times. The chain couples TRBV6-8 to TRBJ2-7; the D gene is possibly TRBD1 (6 bases). CDR3 length: 14 residues. Germline CDR1 MNHGY, CDR2 SAAAGT. V lost 2 bases and J 3 bases, leaving 11 bases between the germline ends. CDR3 DNA: TGTGCCAGCAGTTACGGGGGCACCCGCTACGAGCAGTACTTC. Translation gives CASSYGGTRYEQYF.

In this sample, this clone turned up many times. The V call is TRBV7-6, the J call TRBJ2-5; D call uncertain. CDR1 is SGHVS and CDR2 is FNYEAQ in the germline V gene. CDR3 length equals 15 residues. V was shortened by 5 bases and J by 4 bases, with 17 bases between the two germline ends. CDR3 amino acids: CASSPGATVAETQYF. CDR3 coding DNA: TGTGCCAGCAGCCCTGGAGCAACCGTAGCAGAGACCCAGTACTTC. The variable domain in full, completed from reference TRBV7-6 and TRBJ2-5, reads GAGVSQSPRYKVTKRGQDVALRCDPISGHVSLYWYRQALGQGPEFLTYFNYEAQQDKSGLPNDRFSAERPEGSISTLTIQRTEQRDSAMYRCASSPGATVAETQYFGPGTRLLVL.

This clone was counted many times. The V and J genes are TRBV6-7 and TRBJ1-2, with D unresolved. TRBV6-7 is sorted into the ORF group, with uncertain function. V lost 7 bases, J lost 5 bases, and 8 bases lay in between. The length of the CDR3 is 11 residues. The CDR3 coding sequence is TGTGCCAGCATCCACGAATATGGCTACACCTTC. It specifies CASIHEYGYTF.

A few counts support this clone. The chain uses TRBV21-1 and TRBJ1-1. TRBV21-1 is designated a pseudogene. This CDR3 spans 14 amino acids. The CDR3 DNA reads as TGTGCCAGCAGCACCGGGGCGCGGAACACTGAAGCTTTCTTT. As protein: CASSTGARNTEAFF.

The chain combines TRBV4-1 with TRBJ2-7, with 7 nucleotides matching TRBD1. V was pared by 0 bases and J by 6 bases, with 2 bases of the junction left unmatched. Germline assignment: CDR1 MGHRA and CDR2 YSYEKL. The CDR3 runs to 13 residues. For the CDR3, the DNA is TGCGCCAGCAGCCAAGAACAGGGGAGCGAGCAGTACTTC. This sequence encodes CASSQEQGSEQYF.

This clone occurred once. The chain employs TRBV5-1 and TRBJ1-2; D gene unclear. Germline V lookup: CDR1 SGHRS, CDR2 YFSETQ. The V gene lost 0 bases and the J gene lost 8 bases, with 14 bases spanning the gap. The CDR3 extends over 14 amino acids. This chain's CDR3 is CASSLVYPGRGYTF. CDR3 bases: TGCGCCAGCAGCTTGGTTTATCCCGGAAGGGGCTACACCTTC. The variable domain in full, with the rest retrieved from reference TRBV5-1 and TRBJ1-2, is KAGVTQTPRYLIKTRGQQVTLSCSPISGHRSVSWYQQTPGQGLQFLFEYFSETQRNKGNFPGRFSGRQFSNSRSEMNVSTLELGDSALYLCASSLVYPGRGYTFGSGTRLTVV.

By frequency in the sample, this clone is medium-sized. V usage is TRBV29-1 and J usage is TRBJ2-1; D is possibly TRBD1 (7 bases). The CDR3 has 12 residues. Trimming removed 7 bases at V and 7 bases at J, with 14 bases between. The germline CDR1 and CDR2 sequences are SQVTM and ANQGSEA. The CDR3 DNA reads TGCAGCGGCCGCGGGACAGCAAATGAGCAGTTCTTC. It yields the protein CSGRGTANEQFF.

V and J are TRBV6-8 and TRBJ2-5, with D perhaps TRBD1 (5 bases). CDR1 and CDR2 from the germline V gene are MNHGY and SAAAGT. V was clipped by 6 bases and J by 5 bases, with 13 bases between them. This CDR3 region has 13 residues. DNA of the CDR3: TGTGCCAGCAGCCTGACAGACGGGGAGACCCAGTACTTC. Protein sequence: CASSLTDGETQYF.

This clone was counted between two and nine times. The rearrangement links TRBV11-3 to TRBJ2-5; D uncertain. V was cut by 6 bases and J by 2 bases, with 13 bases left in between. Per germline, CDR1 SGHNT and CDR2 YENEEA. The CDR3 loop spans 14 amino acids. The CDR3 protein is CASRDVRGQETQYF. The CDR3 DNA is TGTGCCAGCAGGGATGTCCGAGGTCAAGAGACCCAGTACTTC.

This clone counts as medium-sized. The CDR3 DNA reads TGTGCCAGCAGCGTAGTGGGGACTAGCGGGGGAACTTCTAGCACAGATACGCAGTATTTT. This encodes CASSVVGTSGGTSSTDTQYF. The V call is TRBV9, the J call TRBJ2-3, with 14 positions matching TRBD2. With 0 bases clipped from V and 0 bases from J, the junction kept 9 bases outside the gene matches. The germline V gene encodes CDR1 SGDLS and CDR2 YYNGEE. The CDR3 is made up of 20 amino acids.

This chain connects TRBV18 to TRBJ1-2; no reliable D call. Per the germline V gene, CDR1 is KGHSH and CDR2 is LQKENI. The ends were cut back, 0 bases at V and 0 bases at J, with 8 bases in the middle. The CDR3 spans 15 residues. As DNA, the CDR3 is TGTGCCAGCTCACCACCGGGTTGGACTAACTATGGCTACACCTTC. Amino acid sequence: CASSPPGWTNYGYTF.

The chain is built from TRBV30 and TRBJ2-3; D is ambiguous. Germline CDR1 reads GTSNPN; CDR2 reads SVGIG (reference sequence). The CDR3 has 12 residues. Trimming took off 2 bases at V and 5 bases at J, with 8 bases between the two ends. CDR3 sequence (DNA): TGTGCCTGGAGTAGGGATTTAGATACGCAGTATTTT. This codes for CAWSRDLDTQYF.

This clone was found many times. The rearrangement joins TRBV11-3 to TRBJ1-2, with D hard to call. The CDR3 totals 15 residues. Germline-derived CDR1 and CDR2 are SGHNT and YENEEA. V lost 5 bases, J lost 5 bases, and 18 bases lay in between. Here the CDR3 DNA reads TGTGCCAGCAGCCCACCCTTGGCCGAAGGGTATGGCTACACCTTC. Amino acids: CASSPPLAEGYGYTF. Based on the CDR3 plus reference TRBV11-3 and TRBJ1-2, the full variable domain is EAGVVQSPRYKIIEKKQPVAFWCNPISGHNTLYWYLQNLGQGPELLIRYENEEAVDDSQLPKDRFSAERLKGVDSTLKIQPAELGDSAVYLCASSPPLAEGYGYTFGSGTRLTVV.

This clone was detected only a few times. The genes are TRBV5-1 and TRBJ1-5; unclear D gene. Germline V CDR1 and CDR2: SGHRS, YFSETQ. The V gene lost 10 bases and the J gene lost 4 bases, with 21 bases spanning the gap. The CDR3 contains 15 residues. CDR3 coding DNA: TGCGCCTCATCGTCCGAGCCATTTAGTAATCAGCCCCAGCATTTT. As protein: CASSSEPFSNQPQHF. Together with reference TRBV5-1 and TRBJ1-5, the CDR3 gives the full variable domain: KAGVTQTPRYLIKTRGQQVTLSCSPISGHRSVSWYQQTPGQGLQFLFEYFSETQRNKGNFPGRFSGRQFSNSRSEMNVSTLELGDSALYLCASSSEPFSNQPQHFGDGTRLSIL.

This sequence joins TRBV18 and TRBJ1-5; no definite D call. The V and J ends lost 3 bases and 4 bases respectively, with 10 bases between them. The germline CDR1 and CDR2 sequences are KGHSH and LQKENI. CDR3 size: 14 residues. DNA for the CDR3: TGTGCCAGCTCACCCTCTCGGATAAATCAGCCCCAGCATTTT. This translates into CASSPSRINQPQHF.

This clone has more than one count but fewer than ten. The J gene is TRBJ2-1, the V gene TRBV10-3; a weak D match, TRBD2 (5 bases). Germline CDR1 is ENHRY and CDR2 is SYGVKD. With 6 bases removed from V and 7 bases from J, the gap between germline ends came to 13 bases. This CDR3 region has 13 residues. CDR3 sequence reads: CAIRGLSENEQFF. The CDR3 region has the DNA TGTGCCATCAGAGGCCTTAGCGAGAATGAGCAGTTCTTC.

Points on this clone: At one boundary the junction diverges from the germline segment, which might be a read error. V gene TRBV10-2 combines with J gene TRBJ2-7; 10 bases fit TRBD1. Germline values: CDR1 WSHSY, CDR2 SAAADI. CDR3 size: 16 residues. The CDR3, as DNA: TGCGCCAGCAGAGAGTCGACAGGGGGCATCTCCTACGAGCAGTACTTC. Protein: CASRESTGGISYEQYF.

By sample fraction, this clone is medium-sized. This rearrangement joins TRBV9 to TRBJ1-5; tentatively, D is TRBD1 (5 bases). This CDR3 has 15 amino acids. Germline CDR1 reads SGDLS; CDR2 reads YYNGEE. V lost 0 bases, J lost 6 bases, and 13 bases lay in between. CDR3 region: CASSVGSGMSQPQHF. In DNA form, the CDR3 reads TGTGCCAGCAGCGTAGGGTCAGGGATGAGTCAGCCCCAGCATTTT. Based on the CDR3 plus reference TRBV9 and TRBJ1-5, the full variable domain is DSGVTQTPKHLITATGQRVTLRCSPRSGDLSVYWYQQSLDQGLQFLIQYYNGEERAKGNILERFSAQQFPDLHSELNLSSLELGDSALYFCASSVGSGMSQPQHFGDGTRLSIL.

This clone was counted at least ten times. V is TRBV11-3 and J is TRBJ2-6; D remains ambiguous. This CDR3 has 15 residues. CDR1 and CDR2 (germline): SGHNT, YENEEA. Between the trimmed V and J ends, which lost 5 bases and 2 bases, there was a span of 10 bases. The DNA for the CDR3 is TGTGCCAGCAGCCCCATCCCAACTGGGGCCAACGTCCTGACTTTC. Protein product: CASSPIPTGANVLTF.

The V and J genes are TRBV4-1 and TRBJ2-5, with a tentative D call TRBD2 (6 bases). The germline V and J ends were trimmed by 0 bases and 5 bases, with 13 bases remaining between them. Looked up from germline, CDR1 is MGHRA and CDR2 is YSYEKL. There are 15 residues in the CDR3. CDR3 in amino acids: CASSQEGLPGETQYF. The CDR3, as DNA: TGCGCCAGCAGCCAAGAGGGACTCCCCGGGGAGACCCAGTACTTC.

The V gene is TRBV6-8, the J gene TRBJ2-7; TRBD2 agrees at 11 bases. Trimming removed 2 bases from V and 6 bases from J; junction bases left unmatched: 6. The CDR3 consists of 15 residues. From germline, CDR1 is MNHGY and CDR2 SAAAGT. CDR3 in amino acids: CASSYQLAGVVEQYF. CDR3 in DNA: TGTGCCAGCAGTTACCAACTAGCGGGGGTCGTCGAGCAGTACTTC.